The 8 T cell receptor beta chains below all came from one sample that was sequenced in a study of blood T cell repertoires in COVID-19. Generated by immunoSEQ multiplex PCR, the TCRdb table keeps only in-frame clones and is missing some. The profile shows under 300,000 clones, more than 75% of them singletons. Sequenced input: PBMCs or T cells enriched from blood (not recorded which). These receptors all stem from a woman in her forties or fifties who had been exposed to COVID-19.

The chain employs TRBV5-6 and TRBJ1-6, with TRBD1 identical over 7 bases. CDR1 is SGHDT and CDR2 is YYEEEE in the germline V gene. This CDR3 comprises 14 residues. Trimming took 1 base from V and 8 from J; bases not matched to a gene: 3. CDR3 region: CASSLRQGDSPLHF. DNA for the CDR3: TGTGCCAGCAGCTTGAGGCAGGGGGATTCACCCCTCCACTTT.

The DNA for the CDR3 is TGTGCCATCGGGGACTTCAACCAAAACACCATATATTTT. This translates into CAIGDFNQNTIYF. The rearrangement links TRBV10-3 to TRBJ1-3; D perhaps matches TRBD1 (5 bases). Germline V gives CDR1 ENHRY, CDR2 SYGVKD. This CDR3 is 13 amino acids long. V was shortened by 8 bases and J by 6 bases, with 14 bases between the two germline ends.

CDR3 in amino acids: CASANQGNTEAFF. DNA of the CDR3: TGTGCCAGTGCCAACCAGGGGAACACTGAAGCTTTCTTT. This chain joins TRBV19 and TRBJ1-1, with D possibly TRBD1 on 5 matching bases. This CDR3 has 13 residues. The V gene lost 8 bases and the J gene lost 1 base, with 11 bases spanning the gap. CDR1 is LNHDA, CDR2 SQIVND, per germline (reference sequence).

The rearrangement uses TRBV19 and TRBJ2-5; weak D call: TRBD2 (6 bases). Trimming stripped 8 bases from V and 7 bases from J, with 20 bases between. The CDR3 spans 14 residues. The germline V gene encodes CDR1 LNHDA and CDR2 SQIVND (reference sequence). CDR3 residues: CASSTQGGVWTQYF. The DNA for the CDR3 is TGTGCCAGTTCGACTCAAGGCGGGGTTTGGACCCAGTACTTC.

The genes are TRBV28 and TRBJ2-5, with 11 bases aligning to TRBD2. Per germline, CDR1 MDHEN and CDR2 SYDVKM. CDR3 length equals 18 residues. With 6 bases clipped from V and 4 bases from J, the junction kept 16 bases outside the gene matches. Here the CDR3 reads CASRWTGGSGGAGETQYF. DNA of the CDR3: TGTGCCAGCAGATGGACAGGTGGTAGCGGGGGGGCCGGAGAGACCCAGTACTTC. The variable domain in full, completed from reference TRBV28 and TRBJ2-5, reads DVKVTQSSRYLVKRTGEKVFLECVQDMDHENMFWYRQDPGLGLRLIYFSYDVKMKEKGDIPEGYSVSREKKERFSLILESASTNQTSMYLCASRWTGGSGGAGETQYFGPGTRLLVL.

The chain uses TRBV7-9 and TRBJ1-1; no clear D gene. Trimming left V 5 bases short and J 6 bases short, with 13 bases between. Germline V gene sequence: CDR1 SEHNR, CDR2 FQNEAQ (reference sequence). The CDR3 runs 13 residues. The CDR3 sequence is CASSRNLGAEAFF. In nucleotides, the CDR3 is TGTGCCAGCAGCCGCAATCTCGGGGCTGAAGCTTTCTTT.

CDR3 nucleotide sequence: TGTGCCAGCAGTCCCGACAGGGGAAAGCAGTACTTC. Its translation: CASSPDRGKQYF. This chain connects TRBV6-5 to TRBJ2-7; 8 bases fit TRBD1. The V and J ends lost 5 bases and 8 bases, in that order; junction bases with no gene match: 5. The germline V gene encodes CDR1 MNHEY and CDR2 SVGAGI. The CDR3 totals 12 residues.

This clone appeared a few times. The chain couples TRBV5-1 to TRBJ2-1, with 10 nucleotides matching TRBD2. The CDR3 has 17 residues. Looked up from germline, CDR1 is SGHRS and CDR2 is YFSETQ. Unmatched junction bases numbered 12, after V lost 0 bases and J lost 9 bases. This CDR3 reads CASSLAPPGLASGEQFF. CDR3 coding DNA: TGCGCCAGCAGCTTGGCCCCACCGGGACTAGCGTCCGGTGAGCAGTTCTTC.